The clone carrying this TCR beta chain was seen a handful of times. This entry is derived from a study of T-cell reconstitution after alpha-beta-depleted transplantation in children. Germline V lookup: CDR1 MNHNY, CDR2 SVGAGI (reference sequence). The V gene lost 8 bases and the J gene lost 5 bases, with 16 bases spanning the gap. This CDR3 spans 13 amino acids. Unique molecular identifiers were used in preparing the TCRbeta library. TCRdb recomputed calls from the PCR reads with MiXCR, one row per CDR3 protein. The data contain roughly 790,000 distinct CDR3 sequences, roughly 15% of them singletons. This chain links TRBV6-6 with TRBJ2-7; D uncertain. The receptor was derived from a male patient aged 10 to 17 who had a stem cell transplant for acute lymphoblastic leukemia, so the T cells may come from the graft donor. Sample: PBMCs, mostly from graft donor cells, taken 360 days after TCRalphabeta/CD19-depleted stem cell transplant. The DNA of the CDR3 is TGTGCCAGCGCCTTGAGTACGGGCCACGAGCAGTACTTC. As protein: CASALSTGHEQYF.